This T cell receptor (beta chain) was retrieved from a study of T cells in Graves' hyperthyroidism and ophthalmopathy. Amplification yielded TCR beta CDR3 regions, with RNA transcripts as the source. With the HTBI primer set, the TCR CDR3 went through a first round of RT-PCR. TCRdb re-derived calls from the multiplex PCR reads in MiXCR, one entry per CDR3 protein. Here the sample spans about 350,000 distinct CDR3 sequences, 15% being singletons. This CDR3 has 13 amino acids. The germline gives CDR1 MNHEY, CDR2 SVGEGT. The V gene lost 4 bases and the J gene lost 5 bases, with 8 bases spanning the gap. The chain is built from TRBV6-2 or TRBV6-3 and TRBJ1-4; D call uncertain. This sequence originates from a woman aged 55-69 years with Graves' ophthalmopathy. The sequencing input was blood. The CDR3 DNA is TGTGCCAGCAGTTGGGCTTCGAATGAAAAACTGTTTTTT. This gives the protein CASSWASNEKLFF.